This TCR beta chain was recorded in a study of T-cell reconstitution after alpha-beta-depleted transplantation in children. General observations from the study: Newly produced T cells mostly provided counts and TCRbeta diversity after one year, as hyperexpanded clones declined. It was reported that alpha-beta T cells came from several hundred expanded graft clones (about two months after transplant).

Turning to this clonotype: The antigen is not known.

The CDR3 length is 13 residues. V lost 8 bases to trimming and J lost 0 bases, with 11 bases between them. Preparation of the TCRbeta library used unique molecular identifiers. TCRdb reprocessed the PCR reads via MiXCR and lists one record per CDR3 protein. This sample yields around 60,000 distinct CDR3 sequences, of which roughly 46% are seen a single time; less than 98% belongs to the top ten. The clonotype originates from a male patient between 5 and 17 years old who had a stem cell transplant for acute lymphoblastic leukemia, so the T cells may come from the graft donor. The rearrangement joins TRBV12-3 or TRBV12-4 to TRBJ2-7, with TRBD1 as a possible D gene (6 bases). Specimen: PBMCs, mostly from graft donor cells, collected 360 days after TCRalphabeta/CD19-depleted stem cell transplant. The CDR3 DNA is TGTGCCAGCCGGCAGGGGAGCTCCTACGAGCAGTACTTC. Protein sequence: CASRQGSSYEQYF.